This T cell receptor beta chain derives from a study of early T cells in non-severe SARS-CoV-2 infection. General observations from the study: VDJdb matches were skewed toward anti-spike CD8 T cell responses.

This clonotype appeared many times. Its target is not known. V lost 1 base to trimming and J lost 8 bases, with 14 bases between them. Germline CDR1 LGHNT, CDR2 FRNRAP. CDR3 length: 14 amino acids. Each CDR3 protein is one row after TCRdb ran MiXCR on the 5' RACE reads. This table holds 70,000 to 90,000 distinct CDR3 sequences, about 11% found once. What was sequenced was whole blood. The gene calls are TRBV12-5 and TRBJ1-2; no firm D call. This clonotype originated in an adult who was a healthcare worker with PCR-confirmed SARS-CoV-2 infection or an uninfected control (not recorded which). The CDR3 loop is CASGLETPTSGYTF. The CDR3 nucleotides read TGTGCTAGTGGTTTGGAAACTCCCACCTCCGGCTACACCTTC.